These 21 T cell receptor beta chains came from one sample sequenced in a study of cytomegalovirus exposure and HLA in healthy donors. PCR amplification relied on 60 Vbeta primers (plus 13 Jbeta primers). Clones were read by immunoSEQ multiplex PCR, and TCRdb kept only the in-frame ones, dropping some. The sample consists of about 130,000 clones, 83% of them appearing once. The sequencing input was PBMCs. The receptor source for this set is a woman aged 40 to 50 in good health and CMV-seropositive.

The chain combines TRBV28 with TRBJ2-1, with TRBD2 identical over 10 bases. Trimming at V came to 2 bases and at J to 4 bases, leaving 5 bases not matched to a gene. Germline assignment: CDR1 MDHEN and CDR2 SYDVKM. The CDR3 consists of 16 residues. CDR3: CASSLHRTSGYNEQFF. The CDR3 bases are TGTGCCAGCAGTTTACACCGGACTAGCGGTTACAATGAGCAGTTCTTC. Supplemented by reference TRBV28 and TRBJ2-1, the full variable domain reads DVKVTQSSRYLVKRTGEKVFLECVQDMDHENMFWYRQDPGLGLRLIYFSYDVKMKEKGDIPEGYSVSREKKERFSLILESASTNQTSMYLCASSLHRTSGYNEQFFGPGTRLTVL.

This rearrangement joins TRBV29-1 to TRBJ1-2; the match to TRBD1 covers 7 bases. The CDR3 extends over 14 amino acids. Germline values: CDR1 SQVTM, CDR2 ANQGSEA. The V gene end was trimmed by 6 bases and the J gene end by 8 bases; junction bases not matched to a gene: 15. CDR3 coding DNA: TGCAGCGTCGTAACAGGACAGGCCTCTAAAGGCTACACCTTC. Protein sequence: CSVVTGQASKGYTF. Together with reference TRBV29-1 and TRBJ1-2, the CDR3 gives the full variable domain: SAVISQKPSRDICQRGTSLTIQCQVDSQVTMMFWYRQQPGQSLTLIATANQGSEATYESGFVIDKFPISRPNLTFSTLTVSNMSPEDSSIYLCSVVTGQASKGYTFGSGTRLTVV.

This chain joins TRBV10-3 and TRBJ2-7, with TRBD1 matching over 9 bases. CDR1 is ENHRY, CDR2 SYGVKD, per germline. This CDR3 is 15 amino acids long. The ends lost 2 bases at V and 6 bases at J; junction bases unmatched: 8. CDR3 sequence: CAISENPGQGGEQYF. The CDR3 nucleotides are TGTGCCATCAGTGAGAATCCGGGACAGGGAGGCGAGCAGTACTTC.

The V call is TRBV30, the J call TRBJ1-1; TRBD1 aligns across 8 bases. The germline V gene encodes CDR1 GTSNPN and CDR2 SVGIG (reference sequence). The junction had 8 bases not matched to a gene; V was cut back by 1 base and J by 1 base. This CDR3 is 16 amino acids long. The CDR3 DNA reads TGTGCCTGGAGTGGACGGGACAGGCAACCGAACACTGAAGCTTTCTTT. Its protein product is CAWSGRDRQPNTEAFF.

The rearrangement links TRBV9 to TRBJ2-1; perhaps TRBD2 as D (6 bases). The germline V and J ends were trimmed by 4 bases and 1 base, with 12 bases remaining between them. Germline values: CDR1 SGDLS, CDR2 YYNGEE. This CDR3 region has 15 residues. The DNA for the CDR3 is TGTGCCAGCAGCCCCCCGGGGAGGTCCTACAATGAGCAGTTCTTC. This codes for CASSPPGRSYNEQFF. Full variable domain (remainder filled in from reference TRBV9 and TRBJ2-1): DSGVTQTPKHLITATGQRVTLRCSPRSGDLSVYWYQQSLDQGLQFLIQYYNGEERAKGNILERFSAQQFPDLHSELNLSSLELGDSALYFCASSPPGRSYNEQFFGPGTRLTVL.

V usage is TRBV28 and J usage is TRBJ1-5; tentative D call: TRBD1 (6 bases). V was clipped by 8 bases and J by 9 bases, with 14 bases between them. From germline, CDR1 is MDHEN and CDR2 SYDVKM. The CDR3 runs to 12 residues. CDR3: CASRDTGWPQHF. The CDR3 DNA reads as TGTGCCAGCCGGGACACCGGTTGGCCCCAGCATTTT.

This clone occurred once. The V gene is TRBV2, the J gene TRBJ2-7; D uncertain. The V end lost 7 bases, the J end lost 1 base, and 17 bases lay between the germline ends. Looked up from germline, CDR1 is SNHLY and CDR2 is FYNNEI. The CDR3 totals 15 residues. The CDR3: CASTVGISSSYEQYF. DNA for the CDR3: TGTGCCAGCACCGTCGGTATTAGCTCGTCCTACGAGCAGTACTTC.

Details on this clone: One junction end does not reproduce the germline sequence, and a read error may be involved. V gene TRBV7-9 combines with J gene TRBJ2-7, with no clear D. CDR1 and CDR2 from the germline V gene are SEHNR and FQNEAQ (reference sequence). This CDR3 region has 12 residues. CDR3 sequence reads: CSSSPLPYEQYF. DNA for the CDR3: TGTTCCAGCAGCCCCCTCCCCTACGAGCAGTACTTC.

This chain connects TRBV12-5 to TRBJ1-2, with D perhaps matching TRBD1 (6 bases). The length of the CDR3 is 12 residues. CDR1 is LGHNT, CDR2 FRNRAP, per germline. The V and J ends lost 5 bases and 8 bases respectively, with 12 bases between them. This chain's CDR3 is CASGPQGGGYTF. CDR3 in DNA: TGTGCTAGTGGTCCACAGGGCGGCGGCTACACCTTC.

The rearrangement uses TRBV25-1 and TRBJ1-2; no clear D. The V gene's germline CDR1 is MGHDK and CDR2 SYGVNS. This CDR3 comprises 17 residues. V lost 3 bases and J lost 3, with 20 bases in between. CDR3 residues: CASSDSLDKIPYYGYTF. DNA of the CDR3: TGTGCCAGCAGTGATTCTCTAGATAAGATCCCATACTATGGCTACACCTTC.

This chain links TRBV5-6 with TRBJ1-1; perhaps TRBD1 as D (6 bases). The CDR3 extends over 15 amino acids. From germline, CDR1 is SGHDT and CDR2 YYEEEE. Trimming cost V 0 bases and J 0 bases, with 9 bases left between them. The CDR3 bases are TGTGCCAGCAGCTTGGAGGGGGAGATGAACACTGAAGCTTTCTTT. Its protein product is CASSLEGEMNTEAFF. The whole variable domain, remainder taken from reference TRBV5-6 and TRBJ1-1, is DAGVTQSPTHLIKTRGQQVTLRCSPKSGHDTVSWYQQALGQGPQFIFQYYEEEERQRGNFPDRFSGHQFPNYSSELNVNALLLGDSALYLCASSLEGEMNTEAFFGQGTRLTVV.

The gene calls are TRBV5-1 and TRBJ2-7; 11 bases agree with TRBD1. J lost 6 bases, V lost 2 bases, and 7 bases had no gene match. This CDR3 contains 15 residues. From germline, CDR1 is SGHRS and CDR2 YFSETQ. CDR3 in DNA: TGCGCCAGCAGCTTTGGACAGGGGGCTGGTAGCGAGCAGTACTTC. It specifies CASSFGQGAGSEQYF.

The chain couples TRBV7-9 to TRBJ2-5; a possible D gene is TRBD2 (7 bases). Trimming removed 6 bases from V and 5 bases from J, with 16 bases in between. The CDR3 is 14 residues long. CDR1 and CDR2 from the germline V gene are SEHNR and FQNEAQ (reference sequence). CDR3 residues: CASSQGGAGETQYF. The CDR3 DNA follows: TGTGCCAGCAGTCAAGGGGGGGCAGGGGAGACCCAGTACTTC.

This clone was recorded only once. Within the sample, other DNA sequences also encode this same CDR3. The V call is TRBV9, the J call TRBJ2-1; 9 positions match TRBD2. This CDR3 spans 15 amino acids. Germline lookup yields CDR1 SGDLS and CDR2 YYNGEE. V lost 2 bases to trimming and J lost 0 bases; unmatched junction nucleotides: 0. The CDR3 protein is CASSVSGSSYNEQFF. Written as DNA, the CDR3 is TGTGCCAGCAGCGTTAGCGGGAGCTCCTACAATGAGCAGTTCTTC.

This sequence joins TRBV28 and TRBJ1-1; 8 positions agree with TRBD1. This CDR3 is 15 amino acids long. V shed 4 bases, J shed 3 bases, and the junction held 7 bases outside the gene matches. Germline assignment: CDR1 MDHEN and CDR2 SYDVKM. DNA for the CDR3: TGTGCCAGCAGTTCCTTCAGGGGGCTTGACACTGAAGCTTTCTTT. This encodes CASSSFRGLDTEAFF.

This clone was seen a handful of times. V and J are TRBV2 and TRBJ1-1; TRBD1 is a possible D gene (6 bases). The CDR3 runs 13 residues. The germline V gene has CDR1 SNHLY and CDR2 FYNNEI. V was trimmed by 6 bases and J by 5 bases, leaving 13 bases between them. In nucleotides, the CDR3 is TGTGCCAGCAGGAATACACAGGGAACTGAAGCTTTCTTT. Its protein is CASRNTQGTEAFF.

The rearrangement uses TRBV28 and TRBJ2-1; 11 bases match TRBD2. This CDR3 is built from 14 residues. After removal of 8 bases from V and 5 bases from J, the junction contained 5 bases not matched to a gene. Germline assignment: CDR1 MDHEN and CDR2 SYDVKM. This chain's CDR3 is CASSGLAGHNEQFF. CDR3 bases: TGTGCCAGCTCCGGACTAGCGGGCCACAATGAGCAGTTCTTC.

The chain couples TRBV10-3 to TRBJ2-7; TRBD2 matches at 7 bases. The germline V gene encodes CDR1 ENHRY and CDR2 SYGVKD. The CDR3 length is 14 residues. J gave up 2 bases and V 10 bases, and 11 bases lay outside the gene matches. Written as DNA, the CDR3 is TGTGCCACTGGGGGGGGAGGCCCCCCCTACGAGCAGTACTTC. Translation: CATGGGGPPYEQYF.

The chain has TRBV9 and TRBJ2-1; weak D call: TRBD1 (7 bases). With 2 bases removed from V and 3 bases from J, the gap between germline ends came to 12 bases. This CDR3 is built from 15 residues. Germline values: CDR1 SGDLS, CDR2 YYNGEE. CDR3 sequence reads: CASSVTGEDYNEQFF. The CDR3 DNA reads TGTGCCAGCAGCGTCACAGGGGAGGACTACAATGAGCAGTTCTTC.

The sample holds one count of this clone. The chain has TRBV28 and TRBJ2-3; 10 bases map to TRBD2. The germline V gene encodes CDR1 MDHEN and CDR2 SYDVKM. Germline trimming cut 7 bases from V and 4 bases from J; bases unmatched to any gene: 2. The CDR3 runs to 13 residues. The CDR3 coding sequence is TGTGCCAGCACGAGCGGGAGGGCAGATACGCAGTATTTT. It yields the protein CASTSGRADTQYF.

The rearrangement joins TRBV19 to TRBJ2-1, with 9 nucleotides matching TRBD2. Germline lookup yields CDR1 LNHDA and CDR2 SQIVND (reference sequence). This CDR3 comprises 15 residues. The V segment lost 7 bases and the J segment 5 bases; nucleotides outside the gene matches: 9. CDR3 nucleotides: TGTGCCAGTACCAAGGAACTAGCGGGCGACAATGAGCAGTTCTTC. Translating gives CASTKELAGDNEQFF. Supplemented by reference TRBV19 and TRBJ2-1, the full variable domain reads DGGITQSPKYLFRKEGQNVTLSCEQNLNHDAMYWYRQDPGQGLRLIYYSQIVNDFQKGDIAEGYSVSREKKESFPLTVTSAQKNPTAFYLCASTKELAGDNEQFFGPGTRLTVL.